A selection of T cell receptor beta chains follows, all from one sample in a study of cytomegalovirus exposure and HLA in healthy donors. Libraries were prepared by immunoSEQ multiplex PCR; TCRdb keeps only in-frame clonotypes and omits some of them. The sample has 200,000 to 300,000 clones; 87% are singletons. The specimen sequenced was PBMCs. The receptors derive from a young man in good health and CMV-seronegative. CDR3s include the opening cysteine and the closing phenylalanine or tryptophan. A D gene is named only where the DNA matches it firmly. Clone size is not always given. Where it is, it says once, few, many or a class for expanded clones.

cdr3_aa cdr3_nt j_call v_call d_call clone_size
CASSLSGHYGYTF TGCGCCAGCAGCTTGTCAGGGCACTATGGCTACACCTTC TRBJ1-2 TRBV5-1 - -
CASSNGAVRCYYGYTF TGTGCCAGCAGCAATGGGGCGGTCAGGTGTTACTATGGCTACACCTTC TRBJ1-2 TRBV21-1 - -
CASSGTGRFSPLHF TGTGCCAGCAGTGGGACAGGGAGGTTTTCACCCCTCCACTTT TRBJ1-6 TRBV27 TRBD1 -
CASSLGGTGETQYF TGTGCCAGCAGCTTAGGGGGGACTGGAGAGACCCAGTACTTC TRBJ2-5 TRBV7-9 - -
CASSTRGSYEQYF TGCGCCAGCAGCACCAGGGGATCCTACGAGCAGTACTTC TRBJ2-7 TRBV5-1 - -
CASSYLGLADEQYF TGTGCCAGCAGTTATTTGGGACTAGCAGATGAGCAGTACTTC TRBJ2-7 TRBV6-5 TRBD2 -
CASSLGGTGNTIYF TGTGCCAGCAGCTTAGGGGGCACTGGAAACACCATATATTTT TRBJ1-3 TRBV7-9 - -
CASRNLGTGVNEQFF TGTGCCAGCAGAAACCTCGGGACAGGGGTTAATGAGCAGTTCTTC TRBJ2-1 TRBV28 TRBD1 -
CASSQTRQGQFF TGTGCCAGCAGTCAAACGCGACAGGGCCAGTTCTTC TRBJ2-1 TRBV6-1 TRBD1 -
CASSRETSRQPQHF TGCGCCAGCAGCCGAGAGACATCTCGACAGCCCCAGCATTTT TRBJ1-5 TRBV4-3 - -
CATSRVRARGLYGYTF TGTGCCACCAGCAGAGTCCGGGCTCGGGGATTATATGGCTACACCTTC TRBJ1-2 TRBV15 - -
CASSFGGLGEHYEQYF TGTGCCAGCAGCTTCGGGGGGCTTGGGGAGCACTACGAGCAGTACTTC TRBJ2-7 TRBV11-2 - -
CASSDRAGGQPQHF TGTGCCAGCAGTGATAGGGCAGGGGGTCAGCCCCAGCATTTT TRBJ1-5 TRBV2 TRBD1 few
CATDRGQYGYTF TGTGCCACCGACAGGGGGCAATATGGCTACACCTTC TRBJ1-2 TRBV10-3 TRBD1 few
CASSLNWAGNQPQHF TGTGCCAGCAGCTTAAATTGGGCCGGCAATCAGCCCCAGCATTTT TRBJ1-5 TRBV7-2 - -
CASRERGQDYGYTF TGTGCCAGCAGGGAGAGAGGGCAGGACTATGGCTACACCTTC TRBJ1-2 TRBV28 - -
CASSLGTMGTGELFF TGCGCCAGCAGCTTGGGGACTATGGGGACCGGGGAGCTGTTTTTT TRBJ2-2 TRBV5-1 - -
CASRTTGQPAYEQYF TGTGCCAGCAGAACAACGGGACAACCAGCCTACGAGCAGTACTTC TRBJ2-7 TRBV6-5 - -
CASRSRGLDTGELFF TGTGCCAGCAGGTCGAGGGGGCTGGACACCGGGGAGCTGTTTTTT TRBJ2-2 TRBV5-6 TRBD1 few
CASSLELAGSYEQFF TGTGCCAGCAGCTTAGAACTAGCGGGAAGCTATGAGCAGTTCTTC TRBJ2-1 TRBV7-8 TRBD2 -
CASSYAMTGMESPLHF TGTGCCAGCAGTTACGCTATGACAGGGATGGAGTCACCCCTCCACTTT TRBJ1-6 TRBV6-5 TRBD1 -
CASSPPGRVGNTIYF TGTGCCAGCTCACCACCGGGCAGGGTTGGAAACACCATATATTTT TRBJ1-3 TRBV18 - -
CASSGTGGTEAFF TGTGCCAGCTCCGGGACAGGGGGCACTGAAGCTTTCTTT TRBJ1-1 TRBV18 TRBD1 -
CAIAGSAYGYTF TGTGCCATTGCAGGGTCCGCCTATGGCTACACCTTC TRBJ1-2 TRBV27 - -
CASSLFSGGAEAFF TGTGCCAGCAGTTTATTTTCCGGCGGCGCTGAAGCTTTCTTT TRBJ1-1 TRBV28 - -
CASSQENRDYEQYF TGTGCCAGCAGCCAAGAGAACAGGGACTACGAGCAGTACTTC TRBJ2-7 TRBV14 - -
CASSRGRGLGEAFF TGCGCCAGCAGCCGGGGGAGGGGTCTTGGCGAAGCTTTCTTT TRBJ1-1 TRBV4-3 - -
CASSVAENTEAFF TGTGCCAGCAGCGTAGCAGAGAACACTGAAGCTTTCTTT TRBJ1-1 TRBV9 - -
CASSQAGTGLYEQYF TGTGCCAGCAGCCAAGCCGGGACAGGGTTATACGAGCAGTACTTC TRBJ2-7 TRBV5-5 TRBD1 -
CASSTRRDTTNTEAFF TGTGCCAGCAGCACACGCCGGGACACTACCAACACTGAAGCTTTCTTT TRBJ1-1 TRBV5-8 - -
CASSLGQGFHEQYF TGTGCCAGCAGCTTGGGACAGGGGTTCCACGAGCAGTACTTC TRBJ2-7 TRBV7-2 TRBD1 -
CASSATSGDYNEQFF TGTGCCAGCAGCGCGACTAGCGGGGACTACAATGAGCAGTTCTTC TRBJ2-1 TRBV7-9 TRBD2 -
CASSTVAGTMDEQFF TGTGCCAGCAGCACAGTAGCGGGCACGATGGATGAGCAGTTCTTC TRBJ2-1 TRBV5-6 TRBD2 -
CASSTQGLRETQYF TGCGCCAGCAGCACGCAGGGTCTACGGGAGACCCAGTACTTC TRBJ2-5 TRBV5-1 - few
CASSPKGIQGYNEQFF TGTGCCAGCAGCCCAAAGGGGATACAGGGCTACAATGAGCAGTTCTTC TRBJ2-1 TRBV9 - once
CASSSDGGSGNTIYF TGCGCCAGCAGCTCCGACGGGGGCTCTGGAAACACCATATATTTT TRBJ1-3 TRBV5-1 - -
CASSAGLAGATGELFF TGTGCCAGCAGCGCCGGACTAGCGGGAGCCACCGGGGAGCTGTTTTTT TRBJ2-2 TRBV9 TRBD2 -
CASSLGQLNYEQYF TGTGCCAGCAGTTTGGGACAACTAAACTACGAGCAGTACTTC TRBJ2-7 TRBV28 - -
CASSVLLAGETQYF TGTGCCAGCAGTGTACTGCTAGCCGGGGAGACCCAGTACTTC TRBJ2-5 TRBV2 - -
CASSSRRRTGGGYTF TGTGCCAGCAGCTCCCGGAGAAGGACAGGGGGAGGCTACACCTTC TRBJ1-2 TRBV28 TRBD1 -
CASTLRQGAYSNQPQHF TGTGCCAGTACTTTAAGACAGGGGGCTTATAGCAATCAGCCCCAGCATTTT TRBJ1-5 TRBV5-6 TRBD1 -
CASSKTGGITEAFF TGTGCCAGTTCCAAGACAGGGGGCATCACTGAAGCTTTCTTT TRBJ1-1 TRBV2 TRBD1 -
CASTGSGGANVLTF TGTGCCAGCACAGGGTCGGGTGGGGCCAACGTCCTGACTTTC TRBJ2-6 TRBV27 - -
CTSPQVHEQYF TGCACCTCCCCCCAGGTCCACGAGCAGTACTTC TRBJ2-7 TRBV1 - -
CASSSKGNEQFF TGTGCCAGCAGTTCCAAGGGGAATGAGCAGTTCTTC TRBJ2-1 TRBV6-4 - -
CASRPRGGSSYEQYF TGTGCCAGCAGGCCCCGGGGTGGGAGCTCCTACGAGCAGTACTTC TRBJ2-7 TRBV6-1 - -
CASGDSRSGDSTDTQYF TGTGCTAGTGGTGACTCGAGGTCCGGGGATAGCACAGATACGCAGTATTTT TRBJ2-3 TRBV12-5 - -
CASMESIDSLYGYTF TGTGCCAGCATGGAATCTATTGACAGCCTATATGGCTACACCTTC TRBJ1-2 TRBV7-9 - -
CASSLVEGAVRYTEAFF TGTGCCAGCAGCTTGGTTGAGGGGGCCGTGCGATACACTGAAGCTTTCTTT TRBJ1-1 TRBV5-4 TRBD1 -
CASSPGTGGTDTQYF TGCGCCAGCAGCCCAGGGACAGGGGGCACAGATACGCAGTATTTT TRBJ2-3 TRBV4-3 TRBD1 -
CASSLVRSSYNSPLHF TGTGCCAGCAGCTTAGTTCGGAGCTCCTATAATTCACCCCTCCACTTT TRBJ1-6 TRBV7-2 - few
CASSGDRGHEQYF TGTGCCAGCAGCGGTGACAGGGGGCACGAGCAGTACTTC TRBJ2-7 TRBV5-4 TRBD1 -
CASSRGGDIQYF TGTGCCAGCAGCCGGGGAGGGGACATTCAGTACTTC TRBJ2-4 TRBV28 TRBD2 -
CASSLWVTGIIGYTF TGTGCCAGCAGTTTATGGGTGACAGGGATAATTGGCTACACCTTC TRBJ1-2 TRBV28 TRBD1 -
CASSYTSGREQYF TGTGCCAGTAGTTACACTAGCGGACGCGAGCAGTACTTC TRBJ2-7 TRBV19 TRBD2 -
CASSRSGYEQYF TGTGCCAGCTCACGTTCAGGGTACGAGCAGTACTTC TRBJ2-7 TRBV18 - -
CASSLSSRNYEQYF TGCGCCAGCAGCTTAAGTAGCCGCAACTACGAGCAGTACTTC TRBJ2-7 TRBV5-1 - -
CASRLAQGGGTEAFF TGTGCCAGCCGATTGGCACAGGGTGGGGGCACTGAAGCTTTCTTT TRBJ1-1 TRBV28 - -
CASSNQGALTEAFF TGTGCCAGCTCAAATCAGGGGGCACTCACTGAAGCTTTCTTT TRBJ1-1 TRBV18 TRBD1 -
CASSSGLAGVTGELFF TGTGCCAGCAGTTCCGGACTAGCGGGAGTCACCGGGGAGCTGTTTTTT TRBJ2-2 TRBV27 TRBD2 -